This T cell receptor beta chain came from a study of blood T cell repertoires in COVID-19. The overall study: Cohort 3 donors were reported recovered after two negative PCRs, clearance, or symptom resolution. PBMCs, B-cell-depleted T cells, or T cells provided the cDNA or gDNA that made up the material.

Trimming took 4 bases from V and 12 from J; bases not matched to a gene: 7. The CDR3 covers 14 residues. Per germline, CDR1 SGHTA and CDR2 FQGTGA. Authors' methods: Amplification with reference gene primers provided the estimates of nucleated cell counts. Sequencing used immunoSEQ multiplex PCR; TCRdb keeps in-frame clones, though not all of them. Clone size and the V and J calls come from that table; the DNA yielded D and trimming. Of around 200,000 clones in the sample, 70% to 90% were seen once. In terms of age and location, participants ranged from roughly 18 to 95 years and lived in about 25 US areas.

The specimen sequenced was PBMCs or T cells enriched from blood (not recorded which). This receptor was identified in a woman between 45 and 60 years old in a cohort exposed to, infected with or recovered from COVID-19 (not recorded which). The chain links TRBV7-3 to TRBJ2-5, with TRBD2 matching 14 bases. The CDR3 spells CASSSGTSGGYKYF. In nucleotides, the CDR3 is TGTGCCAGCAGCTCCGGGACTAGCGGGGGCTACAAGTACTTC.